This T cell receptor beta chain originates from a study of blood T cells in healthy people across ages. Combining a sample-barcoded 5' primer with a J-beta primer mix, a second PCR ran for roughly 7 to 12 cycles. Every molecule of cDNA carried a tag from a template-switch adaptor with 12 random nucleotides. Samples each returned at least 2.5 million CDR3-containing paired-end reads. MiXCR was run by TCRdb on the 5' RACE reads, yielding one entry per CDR3 protein. The repertoire includes 550,000 to 600,000 distinct CDR3 sequences, roughly 48% of them detected once, and around 23% sits in the top ten. They isolated at least 6 million PBMCs from each sample. In this sample, this clonotype turned up a few times. What it recognizes is unknown. Whole-study results and caveats: A greater number of naive CD4+ cells and higher diversity distinguished long-lived donors from aged donors.

The sample taken for sequencing was blood. The TCR sequence derives from a man at least 80 years old in good health.

The CDR3: CASSVEHESLHF. The CDR3 DNA reads TGTGCCAGCAGCGTAGAACATGAGTCCCTCCACTTT. The V gene is TRBV9, the J gene TRBJ1-6, with D unclear. The CDR3 covers 12 residues. In germline, CDR1 is SGDLS, CDR2 YYNGEE. V lost 0 bases and J 14 bases, leaving 9 bases between the germline ends.